Listed below are T cell receptor beta chains from one sample, sequenced in a study of neurological immune-mediated disorders. A single record per CDR3 protein comes from TCRdb applying MiXCR to the 5' RACE reads. The data show about 48,000 distinct CDR3 sequences, with roughly 26% seen just once and around 23% held by the top ten. The specimen sequenced was PBMCs. The receptors shown here come from a woman in her 70s in good health. CDR3s include the opening cysteine and the closing phenylalanine or tryptophan. D genes are given only for firm matches. The size of a clone is reported for some rows only, either as once, few or many, or as a class for expanded clones.

v_gene,abundance,j_gene,d_gene,CDR3aa,CDR3nt
TRBV5-1,few,TRBJ2-5,TRBD2,CASSQGLAGGTEETQYF,TGCGCCAGCAGCCAGGGACTAGCGGGGGGAACTGAAGAGACCCAGTACTTC
TRBV20-1,many,TRBJ2-5,NA,CSAPSSAQETQYF,TGCAGTGCTCCCTCTAGCGCACAAGAGACCCAGTACTTC
TRBV12-3/TRBV12-4,NA,TRBJ1-2,NA,CASSLQGPLSYGYTF,TGTGCCAGCAGTTTACAGGGGCCCTTAAGCTATGGCTACACCTTC
TRBV6-1,NA,TRBJ1-5,NA,CASRRTLIGDQPQHF,TGTGCCAGCAGACGGACCCTAATCGGGGATCAGCCCCAGCATTTT
TRBV3-1,many,TRBJ2-1,TRBD2,CASSHPAGEQFF,TGTGCCAGCAGCCACCCAGCGGGGGAGCAGTTCTTC
TRBV20-1,many,TRBJ2-1,NA,CSVAPGLGVDEQFF,TGCAGTGTCGCACCGGGACTTGGGGTGGATGAGCAGTTCTTC
TRBV28,many,TRBJ1-1,TRBD1,CASSLPTGTASKAFF,TGTGCCAGCAGTTTACCTACAGGGACAGCCAGTAAAGCTTTCTTT
TRBV15,many,TRBJ2-3,TRBD2,CATTHGLAGASDTDTQYF,TGTGCCACCACCCATGGACTAGCGGGAGCCTCTGACACAGATACGCAGTATTTT
TRBV3-1,once,TRBJ2-4,TRBD1,CASSRRGTGPKNIQYF,TGTGCCAGCAGCAGACGTGGGACAGGCCCCAAAAACATTCAGTACTTC
TRBV7-2,NA,TRBJ2-2,NA,CASSDQNNRELFF,TGTGCCAGCAGCGACCAGAACAACAGGGAGCTGTTTTTT
TRBV5-1,many,TRBJ1-1,NA,CASSLDPGNTEAFF,TGCGCCAGCAGCTTGGATCCGGGAAACACTGAAGCTTTCTTT
TRBV5-1,many,TRBJ1-1,NA,CASSSRGGTEAFF,TGCGCCAGCAGCTCGCGAGGGGGCACTGAAGCTTTCTTT
TRBV24-1,many,TRBJ1-2,NA,CATSDSRAYKDGYTF,TGTGCCACCAGTGATTCCAGGGCCTATAAAGATGGCTACACCTTC
TRBV9,many,TRBJ2-1,NA,CASSVAPGYNEQFF,TGTGCCAGCAGCGTTGCCCCGGGGTACAATGAGCAGTTCTTC
TRBV5-1,NA,TRBJ2-5,TRBD2,CASGLAQETQYF,TGCGCCAGCGGACTAGCCCAAGAGACCCAGTACTTC
TRBV5-5,many,TRBJ1-1,NA,CASSLYHRANTEAFF,TGTGCCAGCAGCCTATACCACAGGGCTAACACTGAAGCTTTCTTT
TRBV7-2,many,TRBJ1-6,NA,CASSQRTSNPNSPLHF,TGTGCCAGCAGCCAGCGCACCTCCAACCCTAATTCACCCCTCCACTTT
TRBV6-1,NA,TRBJ2-2,NA,CASSHRTALVGTGELFF,TGTGCCAGCAGCCATAGGACGGCCCTTGTAGGGACCGGGGAGCTGTTTTTT
TRBV5-4,NA,TRBJ2-2,NA,CASSSGQDTGELFF,TGTGCCAGCAGCTCGGGTCAGGACACCGGGGAGCTGTTTTTT
TRBV5-5,NA,TRBJ2-2,NA,CASRGTRNTGELFF,TGTGCCAGCAGGGGGACACGGAACACCGGGGAGCTGTTTTTT
TRBV7-9,many,TRBJ1-4,TRBD1,CASSQTGGAREKLFF,TGTGCCAGCAGCCAAACAGGGGGCGCACGGGAAAAACTGTTTTTT
TRBV28,once,TRBJ2-2,TRBD2,CASRLSGANTGELFF,TGTGCCAGCCGCTTAAGCGGGGCGAACACCGGGGAGCTGTTTTTT
TRBV30,NA,TRBJ1-5,TRBD1,CAWSGGQGMGNQPQHF,TGTGCCTGGAGTGGGGGACAGGGAATGGGCAATCAGCCCCAGCATTTT
TRBV5-1,many,TRBJ2-7,TRBD1,CASSLIRTGGGEQYF,TGCGCCAGCAGCTTAATTCGGACAGGGGGCGGCGAGCAGTACTTC
TRBV5-1,NA,TRBJ2-2,NA,CASSLGGSRSTGELFF,TGCGCCAGCAGCTTGGGGGGCTCCCGCTCCACCGGGGAGCTGTTTTTT
TRBV7-2,few,TRBJ2-1,TRBD2,CASSLAPSPGLAGVSKYNEQFF,TGTGCCAGCAGCTTAGCACCTTCACCGGGACTAGCGGGAGTTTCTAAGTACAATGAGCAGTTCTTC
TRBV5-1,many,TRBJ2-5,NA,CASSKTFQETQYF,TGCGCCAGCAGCAAAACTTTCCAAGAGACCCAGTACTTC
TRBV7-2,many,TRBJ2-1,TRBD2,CASSLDLAGFARDEQFF,TGTGCCAGCAGCTTAGATCTAGCGGGATTTGCTAGGGATGAGCAGTTCTTC
TRBV7-2,NA,TRBJ2-1,NA,CASSLALASSYNEQFF,TGTGCCAGCAGCTTAGCTCTAGCGAGCTCCTACAATGAGCAGTTCTTC
TRBV27,NA,TRBJ1-2,NA,CASSTRAGPSGYTF,TGTGCCAGCAGTACACGGGCAGGGCCCTCTGGCTACACCTTC
TRBV21-1,NA,TRBJ2-4,NA,CASSKRGGDRLAKNIQYF,TGTGCCAGCAGCAAGAGAGGCGGGGACCGACTAGCCAAAAACATTCAGTACTTC
TRBV20-1,NA,TRBJ2-1,NA,CSARDQGGFHNEQFF,TGCAGTGCTAGAGATCAGGGGGGCTTCCACAATGAGCAGTTCTTC
TRBV5-1,NA,TRBJ2-1,NA,CASSPSGVAANEQFF,TGCGCCAGCAGCCCATCCGGAGTAGCGGCCAATGAGCAGTTCTTC
TRBV7-9,many,TRBJ2-7,TRBD1,CASSLKTGPPYEQYF,TGTGCCAGCAGCTTAAAGACAGGGCCTCCCTACGAGCAGTACTTC
TRBV5-6,NA,TRBJ2-1,TRBD2,CASSFMTSGFNLFF,TGTGCCAGCAGCTTTATGACTAGCGGCTTTAATCTATTCTTC
TRBV9,NA,TRBJ2-7,NA,CASSVGGSFNHEQYF,TGTGCCAGCAGCGTGGGGGGTTCCTTTAATCACGAGCAGTACTTC
TRBV7-8,NA,TRBJ2-1,NA,CASHDTVRSIYNEQFF,TGTGCCAGCCACGATACTGTCAGGAGTATATACAATGAGCAGTTCTTC
TRBV4-3,NA,TRBJ2-3,NA,CASSQVGDTQYF,TGCGCCAGCAGCCAAGTCGGAGATACGCAGTATTTT
TRBV5-5,many,TRBJ1-1,NA,CASSLWDTEAFF,TGTGCCAGCAGCTTATGGGACACTGAAGCTTTCTTT
TRBV24-1,few,TRBJ2-7,TRBD2,CATSDLPGGEQYF,TGTGCCACCAGTGATCTCCCCGGGGGGGAGCAGTACTTC
TRBV2,NA,TRBJ2-7,TRBD1,CASSGDRDYEQYF,TGTGCCAGCAGTGGGGACAGGGACTACGAGCAGTACTTC
TRBV20-1,many,TRBJ2-3,TRBD2,CSARRTSSIDTQYF,TGCAGTGCTAGACGGACTAGCTCGATAGATACGCAGTATTTT
TRBV11-2,NA,TRBJ2-1,NA,CASSLMGRNEQFF,TGTGCCAGCAGCTTAATGGGACGGAATGAGCAGTTCTTC
TRBV5-1,many,TRBJ2-7,NA,CASSVIRGAYEQYF,TGCGCCAGCAGCGTAATCAGAGGGGCCTACGAGCAGTACTTC
TRBV5-1,many,TRBJ2-2,TRBD1,CASSLVLQGSGELFF,TGCGCCAGCAGCTTGGTTTTACAGGGGTCCGGGGAGCTGTTTTTT
TRBV3-1,many,TRBJ2-7,NA,CASSPGLHEQYF,TGTGCCAGCAGCCCCGGACTCCACGAGCAGTACTTC
TRBV25-1,NA,TRBJ2-1,NA,CSSTHADNEQFF,TGTTCCAGCACCCATGCCGACAATGAGCAGTTCTTC
TRBV5-6,NA,TRBJ1-6,NA,CASKDSLPSSYNSPLHF,TGCGCCAGCAAAGATTCACTTCCTAGCTCCTATAATTCACCCCTCCACTTT
TRBV6-5,many,TRBJ2-7,TRBD2,CASSPGLAGAPYEQYF,TGTGCCAGCAGCCCGGGACTAGCGGGAGCCCCCTACGAGCAGTACTTC
TRBV7-8,many,TRBJ2-7,TRBD2,CASSWTSGGSYEQYF,TGTGCCAGCAGCTGGACTAGCGGGGGATCCTACGAGCAGTACTTC
TRBV7-6,NA,TRBJ2-1,NA,CASSLVSGNNEQFF,TGTGCCAGCAGCTTAGTTTCGGGAAACAATGAGCAGTTCTTC
TRBV5-1,NA,TRBJ1-1,NA,CASSLEPPNTEAFF,TGCGCCAGCAGCCTTGAACCACCCAACACTGAAGCTTTCTTT
TRBV7-2,NA,TRBJ2-3,NA,CASSNPGSDTQYF,TGTGCCAGCAGCAATCCAGGGTCAGATACGCAGTATTTT
TRBV5-1,many,TRBJ2-3,NA,CASSPGPTSTDTQYF,TGCGCCAGCAGCCCCGGCCCTACAAGCACAGATACGCAGTATTTT
TRBV5-1,few,TRBJ1-1,TRBD1,CASSARTGGSTEAFF,TGCGCCAGCAGCGCCCGGACAGGGGGCTCCACTGAAGCTTTCTTT
TRBV5-1,many,TRBJ2-5,NA,CASSLGWETQYF,TGCGCCAGCAGCTTGGGGTGGGAGACCCAGTACTTC
TRBV7-6,many,TRBJ2-5,NA,CASSWTAQGTQYF,TGTGCCAGCAGCTGGACGGCCCAAGGGACCCAGTACTTC
TRBV4-2,many,TRBJ1-2,NA,CASSTPGRTQSYTF,TGTGCCAGCAGCACCCCCGGCAGGACCCAAAGCTACACCTTC
TRBV4-3,many,TRBJ2-2,NA,CASSTTTTRTGELFF,TGCGCCAGCAGCACCACCACAACCCGCACCGGGGAGCTGTTTTTT